The present T cell receptor beta chain was sequenced within a study of cytomegalovirus exposure and HLA in healthy donors. Study-wide results and limits: In a later analysis, the majority of CMV-associated beta chains seemingly showed HLA restriction. Reports showed the classifier diagnosing cytomegalovirus status with high specificity and sensitivity. Across donors, sequencing depth was assumed by presence/absence analyses to be roughly uniform.

The PCR had 60 Vbeta and 13 Jbeta primers. TCRdb's table, derived via immunoSEQ multiplex PCR, lists solely in-frame clones and lacks some. In the table there are under 300,000 clones, 81% of which are singletons. On this clone itself: Its target is unknown.

Sequencing was done on a sample of PBMCs. The source of this sequence is a woman aged 55-69 years in good health and CMV-seropositive.

The DNA for the CDR3 is TGTGCCAGCAGCCCCGCGGGGAATACGCAGTATTTT. This gives the protein CASSPAGNTQYF. The V gene is TRBV7-9, the J gene TRBJ2-3, with TRBD2 as a possible D gene (6 bases). This CDR3 is built from 12 residues. V lost 5 bases to trimming and J lost 7 bases, with 10 bases between them. Per the germline V gene, CDR1 is SEHNR and CDR2 is FQNEAQ (reference sequence).